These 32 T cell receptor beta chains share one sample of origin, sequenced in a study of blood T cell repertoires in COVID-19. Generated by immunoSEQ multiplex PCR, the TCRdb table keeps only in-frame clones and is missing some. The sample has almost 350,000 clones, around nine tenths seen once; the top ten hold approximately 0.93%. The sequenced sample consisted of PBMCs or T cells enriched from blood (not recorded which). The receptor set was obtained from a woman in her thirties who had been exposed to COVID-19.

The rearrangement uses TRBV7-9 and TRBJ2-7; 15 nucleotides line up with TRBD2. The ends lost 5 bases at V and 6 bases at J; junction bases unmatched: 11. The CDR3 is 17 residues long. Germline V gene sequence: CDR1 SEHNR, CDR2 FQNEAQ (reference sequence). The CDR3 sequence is CASSIDSPGLAGGEQYF. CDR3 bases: TGTGCCAGCAGCATCGACTCCCCGGGACTAGCGGGAGGCGAGCAGTACTTC.

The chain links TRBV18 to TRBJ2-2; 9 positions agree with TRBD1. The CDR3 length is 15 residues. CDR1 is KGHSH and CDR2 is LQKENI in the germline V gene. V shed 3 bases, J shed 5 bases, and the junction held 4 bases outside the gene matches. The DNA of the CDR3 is TGTGCCAGCTCACCCGGGACAGGGAGGACCGGGGAGCTGTTTTTT. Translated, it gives CASSPGTGRTGELFF. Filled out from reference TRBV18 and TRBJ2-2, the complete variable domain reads NAGVMQNPRHLVRRRGQEARLRCSPMKGHSHVYWYRQLPEEGLKFMVYLQKENIIDESGMPKERFSAEFPKEGPSILRIQQVVRGDSAAYFCASSPGTGRTGELFFGEGSRLTVL.

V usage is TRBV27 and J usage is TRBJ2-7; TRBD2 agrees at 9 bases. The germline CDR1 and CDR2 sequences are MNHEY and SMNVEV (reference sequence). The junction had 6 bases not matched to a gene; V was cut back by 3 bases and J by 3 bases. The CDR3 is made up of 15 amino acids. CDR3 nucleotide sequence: TGTGCCAGCAGTTTGGGGGGGACTAGCCGCTACGAGCAGTACTTC. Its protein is CASSLGGTSRYEQYF.

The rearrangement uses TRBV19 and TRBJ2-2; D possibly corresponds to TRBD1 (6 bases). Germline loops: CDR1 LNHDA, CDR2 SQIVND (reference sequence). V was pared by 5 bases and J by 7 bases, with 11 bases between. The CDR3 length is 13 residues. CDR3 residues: CASSVQGFGELFF. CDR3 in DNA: TGTGCCAGTAGTGTTCAGGGGTTCGGGGAGCTGTTTTTT. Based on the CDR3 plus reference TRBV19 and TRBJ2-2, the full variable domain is DGGITQSPKYLFRKEGQNVTLSCEQNLNHDAMYWYRQDPGQGLRLIYYSQIVNDFQKGDIAEGYSVSREKKESFPLTVTSAQKNPTAFYLCASSVQGFGELFFGEGSRLTVL.

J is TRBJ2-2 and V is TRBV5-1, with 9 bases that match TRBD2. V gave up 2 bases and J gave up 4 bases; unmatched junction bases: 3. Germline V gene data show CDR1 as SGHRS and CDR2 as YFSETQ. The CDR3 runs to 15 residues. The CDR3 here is CASSFGLAPTGELFF. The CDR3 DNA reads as TGCGCCAGCAGCTTCGGACTAGCGCCCACCGGGGAGCTGTTTTTT.

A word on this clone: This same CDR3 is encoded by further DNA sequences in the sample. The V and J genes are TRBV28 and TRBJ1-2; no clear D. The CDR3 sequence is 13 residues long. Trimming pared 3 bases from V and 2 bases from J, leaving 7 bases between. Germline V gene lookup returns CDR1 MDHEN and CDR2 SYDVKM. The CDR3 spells CASSLDSNYGYTF. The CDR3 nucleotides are TGTGCCAGCAGTTTGGACTCAAACTATGGCTACACCTTC.

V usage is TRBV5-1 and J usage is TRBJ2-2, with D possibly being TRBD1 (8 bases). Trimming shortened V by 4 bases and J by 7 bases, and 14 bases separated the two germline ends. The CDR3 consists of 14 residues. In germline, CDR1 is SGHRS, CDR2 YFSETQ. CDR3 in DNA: TGCGCCAGCAGCCCGGACAGGGAGGGCGGGGAGCTGTTTTTT. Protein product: CASSPDREGGELFF.

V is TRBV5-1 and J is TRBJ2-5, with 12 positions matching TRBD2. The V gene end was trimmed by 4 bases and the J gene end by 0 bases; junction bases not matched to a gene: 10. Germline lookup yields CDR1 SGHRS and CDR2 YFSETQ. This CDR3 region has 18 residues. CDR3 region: CASSPTSGSALDQETQYF. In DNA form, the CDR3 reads TGCGCCAGCAGCCCGACTAGCGGGAGTGCATTGGACCAAGAGACCCAGTACTTC. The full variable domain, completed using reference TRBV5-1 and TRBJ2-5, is KAGVTQTPRYLIKTRGQQVTLSCSPISGHRSVSWYQQTPGQGLQFLFEYFSETQRNKGNFPGRFSGRQFSNSRSEMNVSTLELGDSALYLCASSPTSGSALDQETQYFGPGTRLLVL.

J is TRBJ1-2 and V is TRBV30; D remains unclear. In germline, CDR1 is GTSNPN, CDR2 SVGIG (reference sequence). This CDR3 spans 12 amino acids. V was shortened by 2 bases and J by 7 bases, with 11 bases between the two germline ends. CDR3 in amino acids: CAWSSPGAGYTF. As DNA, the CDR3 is TGTGCCTGGAGTTCCCCCGGAGCTGGCTACACCTTC.

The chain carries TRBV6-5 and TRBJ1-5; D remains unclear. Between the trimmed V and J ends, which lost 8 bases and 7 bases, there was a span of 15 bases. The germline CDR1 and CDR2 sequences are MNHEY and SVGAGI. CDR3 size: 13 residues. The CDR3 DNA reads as TGTGCCAGCGCTACAAAAGGGAGCCAGCCCCAGCATTTT. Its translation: CASATKGSQPQHF.

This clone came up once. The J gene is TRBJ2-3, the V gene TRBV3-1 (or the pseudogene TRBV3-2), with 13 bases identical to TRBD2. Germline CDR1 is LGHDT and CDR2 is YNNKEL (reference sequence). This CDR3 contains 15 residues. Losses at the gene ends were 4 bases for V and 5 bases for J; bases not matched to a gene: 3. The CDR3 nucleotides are TGTGCCAGCAGCCCCACTAGCGGGAGGGGAGATACGCAGTATTTT. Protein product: CASSPTSGRGDTQYF.

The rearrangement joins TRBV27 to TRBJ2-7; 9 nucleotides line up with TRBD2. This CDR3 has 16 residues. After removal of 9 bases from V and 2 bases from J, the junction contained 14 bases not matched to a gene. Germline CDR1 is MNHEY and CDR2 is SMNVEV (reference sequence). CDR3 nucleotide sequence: TGTGCCAGTCGACGATCCCTAGCGGGACCCGCCTACGAGCAGTACTTC. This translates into CASRRSLAGPAYEQYF.

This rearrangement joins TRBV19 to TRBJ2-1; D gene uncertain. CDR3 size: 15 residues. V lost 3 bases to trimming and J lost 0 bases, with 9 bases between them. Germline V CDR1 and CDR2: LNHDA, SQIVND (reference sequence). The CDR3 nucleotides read TGTGCCAGTAGTATTCCCCGGGTCTCCTACAATGAGCAGTTCTTC. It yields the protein CASSIPRVSYNEQFF.

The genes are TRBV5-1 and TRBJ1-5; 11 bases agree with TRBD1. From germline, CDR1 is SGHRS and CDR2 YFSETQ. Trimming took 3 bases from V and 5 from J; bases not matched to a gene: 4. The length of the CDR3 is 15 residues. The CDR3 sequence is CASSSSGQGDQPQHF. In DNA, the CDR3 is TGCGCCAGCAGCTCCTCGGGACAGGGGGATCAGCCCCAGCATTTT.

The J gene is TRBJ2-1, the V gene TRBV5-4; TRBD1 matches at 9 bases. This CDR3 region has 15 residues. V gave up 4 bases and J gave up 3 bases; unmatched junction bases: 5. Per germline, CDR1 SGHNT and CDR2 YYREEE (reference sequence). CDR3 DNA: TGTGCCAGCAGCCCCCAGGGACAGGGCTACAATGAGCAGTTCTTC. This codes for CASSPQGQGYNEQFF.

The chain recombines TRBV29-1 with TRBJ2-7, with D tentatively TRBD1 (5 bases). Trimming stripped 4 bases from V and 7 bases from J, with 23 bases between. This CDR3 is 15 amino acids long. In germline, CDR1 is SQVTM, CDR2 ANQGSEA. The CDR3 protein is CSVGRLGQGHMEQYF. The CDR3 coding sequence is TGCAGCGTTGGCCGCCTGGGGCAGGGCCATATGGAGCAGTACTTC.

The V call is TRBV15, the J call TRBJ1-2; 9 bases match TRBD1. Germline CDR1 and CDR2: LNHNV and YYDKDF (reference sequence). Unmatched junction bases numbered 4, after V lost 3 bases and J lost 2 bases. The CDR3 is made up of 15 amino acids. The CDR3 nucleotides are TGTGCCACCAGCAGGACAGGGGGAAGAAACTATGGCTACACCTTC. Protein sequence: CATSRTGGRNYGYTF.

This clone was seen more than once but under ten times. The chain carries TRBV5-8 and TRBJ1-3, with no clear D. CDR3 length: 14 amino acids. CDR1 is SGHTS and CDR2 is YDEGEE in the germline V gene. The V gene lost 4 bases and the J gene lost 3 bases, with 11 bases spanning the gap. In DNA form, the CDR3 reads TGTGCCAGCAGCGTACTGTCCTTTGGAAACACCATATATTTT. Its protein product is CASSVLSFGNTIYF.

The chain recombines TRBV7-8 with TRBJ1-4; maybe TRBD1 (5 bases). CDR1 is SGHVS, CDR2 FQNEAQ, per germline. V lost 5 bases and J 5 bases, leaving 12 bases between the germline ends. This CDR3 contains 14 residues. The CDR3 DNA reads TGTGCCAGCAGCGCGGGACTCGGAAATGAAAAACTGTTTTTT. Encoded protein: CASSAGLGNEKLFF.

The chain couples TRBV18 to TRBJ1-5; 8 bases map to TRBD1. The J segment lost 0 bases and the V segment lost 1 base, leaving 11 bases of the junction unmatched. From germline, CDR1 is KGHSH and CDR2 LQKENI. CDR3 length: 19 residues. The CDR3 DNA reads TGTGCCAGCTCACCACAGACGGACAGGGCCCTAGGTAGCAATCAGCCCCAGCATTTT. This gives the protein CASSPQTDRALGSNQPQHF.

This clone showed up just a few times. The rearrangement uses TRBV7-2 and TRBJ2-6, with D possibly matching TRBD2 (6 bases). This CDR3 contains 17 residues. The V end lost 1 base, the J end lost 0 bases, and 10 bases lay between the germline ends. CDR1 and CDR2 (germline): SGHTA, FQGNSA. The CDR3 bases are TGTGCCAGCAGCTTAGGGAGGGGTTTCTCTGGGGCCAACGTCCTGACTTTC. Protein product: CASSLGRGFSGANVLTF.

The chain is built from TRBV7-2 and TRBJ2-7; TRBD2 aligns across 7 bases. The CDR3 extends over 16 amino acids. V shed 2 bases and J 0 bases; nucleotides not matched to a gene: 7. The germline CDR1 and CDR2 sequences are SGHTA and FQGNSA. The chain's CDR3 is CASSLPLAVYSYEQYF. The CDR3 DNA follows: TGTGCCAGCAGCTTACCCCTAGCGGTCTACTCCTACGAGCAGTACTTC.

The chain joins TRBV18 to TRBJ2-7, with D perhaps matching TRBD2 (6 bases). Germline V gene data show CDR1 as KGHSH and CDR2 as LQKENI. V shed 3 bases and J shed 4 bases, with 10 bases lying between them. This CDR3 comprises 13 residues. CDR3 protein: CASSPRLVYEQYF. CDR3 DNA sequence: TGTGCCAGCTCACCCAGACTAGTGTACGAGCAGTACTTC.

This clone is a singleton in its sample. CDR3 loop: CASSPGTSEGGELFF. For the CDR3, the DNA is TGTGCCAGCAGCCCAGGGACTAGCGAGGGCGGGGAGCTGTTTTTT. The chain uses TRBV7-8 and TRBJ2-2; TRBD2 matches at 10 bases. The ends lost 5 bases at V and 7 bases at J; junction bases unmatched: 7. Germline CDR1 reads SGHVS; CDR2 reads FQNEAQ. The CDR3 is 15 residues long.

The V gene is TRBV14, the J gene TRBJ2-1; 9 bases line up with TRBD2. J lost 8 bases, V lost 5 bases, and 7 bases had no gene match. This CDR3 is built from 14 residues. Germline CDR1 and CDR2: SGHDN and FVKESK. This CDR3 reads CASSISGSSDEQFF. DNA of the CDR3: TGTGCCAGCAGCATTAGCGGGAGTAGCGATGAGCAGTTCTTC.

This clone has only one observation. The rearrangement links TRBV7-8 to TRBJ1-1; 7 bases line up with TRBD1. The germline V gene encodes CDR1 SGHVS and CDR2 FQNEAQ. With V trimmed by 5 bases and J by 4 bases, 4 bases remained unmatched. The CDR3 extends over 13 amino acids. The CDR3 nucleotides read TGTGCCAGCAGCCAACCAGGGGGCACTGAAGCTTTCTTT. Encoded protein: CASSQPGGTEAFF.

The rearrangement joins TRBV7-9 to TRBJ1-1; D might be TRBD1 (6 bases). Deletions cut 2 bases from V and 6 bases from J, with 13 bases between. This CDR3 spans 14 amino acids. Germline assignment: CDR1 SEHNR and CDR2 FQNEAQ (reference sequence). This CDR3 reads CASSLQGSSAEAFF. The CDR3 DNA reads TGTGCCAGCAGCTTACAGGGGTCGTCCGCTGAAGCTTTCTTT.

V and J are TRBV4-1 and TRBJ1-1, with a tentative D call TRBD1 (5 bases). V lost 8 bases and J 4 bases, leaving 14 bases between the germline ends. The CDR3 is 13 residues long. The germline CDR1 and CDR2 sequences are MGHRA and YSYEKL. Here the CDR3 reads CASSTGDSTEAFF. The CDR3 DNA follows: TGCGCCAGCTCTACGGGGGATAGCACTGAAGCTTTCTTT.

In nucleotides, the CDR3 is TGCGCCAGCAGCTTGGTACAGGGCGTAGTGGATGGCTACACCTTC. It is translated as CASSLVQGVVDGYTF. V usage is TRBV5-1 and J usage is TRBJ1-2; weak D call: TRBD1 (6 bases). CDR1 is SGHRS and CDR2 is YFSETQ in the germline V gene. This CDR3 spans 15 amino acids. V was trimmed by 0 bases and J by 6 bases, leaving 15 bases between them.

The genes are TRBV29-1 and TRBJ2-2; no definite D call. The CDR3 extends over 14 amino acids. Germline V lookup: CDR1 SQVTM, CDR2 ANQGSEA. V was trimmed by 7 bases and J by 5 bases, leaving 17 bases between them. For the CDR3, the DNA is TGCAGCGCCTCCCCCCGCCTGCGGACCGGGGAGCTGTTTTTT. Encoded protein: CSASPRLRTGELFF.

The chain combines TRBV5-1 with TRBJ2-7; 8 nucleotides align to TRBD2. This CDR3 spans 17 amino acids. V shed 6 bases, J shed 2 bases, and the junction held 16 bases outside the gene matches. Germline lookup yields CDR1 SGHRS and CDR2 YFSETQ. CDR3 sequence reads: CASKAGGGPPSAYEQYF. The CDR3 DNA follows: TGCGCCAGCAAGGCGGGAGGAGGGCCTCCATCGGCCTACGAGCAGTACTTC.

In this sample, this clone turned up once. The CDR3 region has the DNA TGCGCCAGCAGCCAAGATAGTACAGCTTCCAGCGAGCAGTACTTC. Translation: CASSQDSTASSEQYF. The rearrangement joins TRBV4-1 to TRBJ2-7; D unresolved. The germline CDR1 and CDR2 sequences are MGHRA and YSYEKL. The CDR3 covers 15 residues. V was shortened by 0 bases and J by 6 bases, with 15 bases between the two germline ends.